This T cell receptor beta chain was documented in a study of T-cell memory formation after mild COVID-19. General study results and limits: CM and EM subsets held most contracting CD4+ clones; EMRA held CD8+ ones. Later expanders leaned CD4+, whereas day 15 to 85 contracting clones were balanced CD4/CD8.

One entry per CDR3 protein, called by TCRdb with MiXCR from the 5' RACE reads. The data show 400,000 to 500,000 distinct CDR3 sequences, approximately 20% seen once. The length of the CDR3 is 14 residues. V lost 7 bases to trimming and J lost 1 base, with 17 bases between them. Germline CDR1 and CDR2: SQVTM and ANQGSEA. In this sample, this clonotype turned up a few times. Its antigen remains unknown. The chain recombines TRBV29-1 with TRBJ2-7; D ambiguous. This clonotype originated in an adult woman who had mild COVID-19 (a few samples of this study predate the infection). Cell type and time point are not known. Sequenced sample: PBMCs or a T cell subset sorted from them (not recorded which). The CDR3 DNA sequence: TGCAGCGCTCGGACGGCCCTCGGGTCCTACGAGCAGTACTTC. Translating it yields CSARTALGSYEQYF.